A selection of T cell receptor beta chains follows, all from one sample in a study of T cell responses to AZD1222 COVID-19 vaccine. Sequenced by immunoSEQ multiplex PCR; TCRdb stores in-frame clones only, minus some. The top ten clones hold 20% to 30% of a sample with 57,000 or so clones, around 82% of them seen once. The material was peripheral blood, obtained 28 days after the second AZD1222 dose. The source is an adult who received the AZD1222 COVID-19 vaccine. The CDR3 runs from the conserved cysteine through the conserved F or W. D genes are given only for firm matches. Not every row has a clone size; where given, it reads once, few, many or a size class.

CDR3 protein: CSVPTQGAQAGYTF
CDR3 DNA: TGCAGCGTTCCGACTCAGGGGGCGCAGGCTGGCTACACCTTC
J gene: TRBJ1-2
clone size: few
CDR3 length: 14
D gene: TRBD1
V gene: TRBV29-1

CDR3 protein: CASSLGDRGEQYF
CDR3 DNA: TGTGCCAGCAGCTTAGGGGATCGGGGTGAGCAGTACTTC
J gene: TRBJ2-7
clone size: NA
CDR3 length: 13
D gene: NA
V gene: TRBV7-9

CDR3 protein: CAWSGGGPDTQYF
CDR3 DNA: TGTGCCTGGTCGGGGGGCGGCCCAGATACGCAGTATTTT
J gene: TRBJ2-3
clone size: NA
CDR3 length: 13
D gene: NA
V gene: TRBV30

CDR3 protein: CASSVTYGAGVRNEQFF
CDR3 DNA: TGTGCCAGCAGCGTCACCTACGGAGCGGGAGTTCGAAATGAGCAGTTCTTC
J gene: TRBJ2-1
clone size: NA
CDR3 length: 17
D gene: TRBD2
V gene: TRBV9

CDR3 protein: CASIEVSGRASNEQFF
CDR3 DNA: TGTGCCAGCATAGAAGTGAGCGGGAGGGCCTCGAATGAGCAGTTCTTC
J gene: TRBJ2-1
clone size: NA
CDR3 length: 16
D gene: TRBD2
V gene: TRBV27

CDR3 protein: CASSLVGGLGGYTF
CDR3 DNA: TGTGCCAGCAGTTTAGTGGGGGGCCTGGGAGGCTACACCTTC
J gene: TRBJ1-2
clone size: NA
CDR3 length: 14
D gene: NA
V gene: TRBV28

CDR3 protein: CASSLAVSGPEAFF
CDR3 DNA: TGCGCCAGCAGCTTGGCGGTATCCGGGCCTGAAGCTTTCTTT
J gene: TRBJ1-1
clone size: NA
CDR3 length: 14
D gene: NA
V gene: TRBV5-1

CDR3 protein: CASSDSIGRVFPGELFF
CDR3 DNA: TGTGCCAGCAGTGACTCGATCGGCAGGGTGTTTCCCGGGGAGCTGTTTTTT
J gene: TRBJ2-2
clone size: NA
CDR3 length: 17
D gene: NA
V gene: TRBV6-4

CDR3 protein: CASSATGDDHYEQYF
CDR3 DNA: TGTGCCAGCAGCGCCACAGGGGACGACCACTACGAGCAGTACTTC
J gene: TRBJ2-7
clone size: NA
CDR3 length: 15
D gene: TRBD1
V gene: TRBV28

CDR3 protein: CASSSMDSYEQYF
CDR3 DNA: TGTGCCAGCAGCTCCATGGACAGCTACGAGCAGTACTTC
J gene: TRBJ2-7
clone size: once
CDR3 length: 13
D gene: NA
V gene: TRBV7-3

CDR3 protein: CASAGTVYGYTF
CDR3 DNA: TGTGCCAGCGCCGGGACGGTCTATGGCTACACCTTC
J gene: TRBJ1-2
clone size: NA
CDR3 length: 12
D gene: NA
V gene: TRBV28

CDR3 protein: CASSTGYNQETQYF
CDR3 DNA: TGTGCCAGCAGCACAGGGTATAATCAAGAGACCCAGTACTTC
J gene: TRBJ2-5
clone size: NA
CDR3 length: 14
D gene: NA
V gene: TRBV2

CDR3 protein: CASSVDLRTDTQYF
CDR3 DNA: TGTGCCAGCAGCGTGGATCTTCGCACAGATACGCAGTATTTT
J gene: TRBJ2-3
clone size: NA
CDR3 length: 14
D gene: NA
V gene: TRBV9

CDR3 protein: CASGWTGQQTTGELFF
CDR3 DNA: TGTGCTAGTGGTTGGACGGGACAACAGACCACCGGGGAGCTGTTTTTT
J gene: TRBJ2-2
clone size: NA
CDR3 length: 16
D gene: NA
V gene: TRBV12-5

CDR3 protein: CASSPDSASSYEQYF
CDR3 DNA: TGTGCCAGCAGCCCGGACAGCGCCAGCTCCTACGAGCAGTACTTC
J gene: TRBJ2-7
clone size: NA
CDR3 length: 15
D gene: NA
V gene: TRBV7-9

CDR3 protein: CASSIAPTGSGNTIYF
CDR3 DNA: TGTGCCAGTAGTATAGCACCGACAGGCTCTGGAAACACCATATATTTT
J gene: TRBJ1-3
clone size: once
CDR3 length: 16
D gene: NA
V gene: TRBV19

CDR3 protein: CASSSIGTGRGGYTF
CDR3 DNA: TGTGCCAGCAGTTCCATCGGGACAGGCCGTGGTGGCTACACCTTC
J gene: TRBJ1-2
clone size: NA
CDR3 length: 15
D gene: TRBD1
V gene: TRBV28

CDR3 protein: CASSKATDRGNRKNHF
CDR3 DNA: TGTGCCAGCAGCAAAGCCACGGACAGGGGGAACCGAAAAAACCACTTT
J gene: TRBJ1-6
clone size: NA
CDR3 length: 16
D gene: NA
V gene: TRBV21-1

CDR3 protein: CASSPRISVDEQFF
CDR3 DNA: TGTGCCAGCTCCCCTCGCATCTCCGTGGATGAGCAGTTCTTC
J gene: TRBJ2-1
clone size: once
CDR3 length: 14
D gene: NA
V gene: TRBV21-1

CDR3 protein: CASSQEASGSIYNEQFF
CDR3 DNA: TGTGCCAGCAGCCAAGAGGCTAGCGGGAGCATCTACAATGAGCAGTTCTTC
J gene: TRBJ2-1
clone size: NA
CDR3 length: 17
D gene: TRBD2
V gene: TRBV3-1/TRBV3-2

CDR3 protein: CASTPDGKRNTIYF
CDR3 DNA: TGTGCCAGCACCCCGGACGGGAAGCGAAACACCATATATTTT
J gene: TRBJ1-3
clone size: NA
CDR3 length: 14
D gene: NA
V gene: TRBV6-2/TRBV6-3

CDR3 protein: CASRYRETQYF
CDR3 DNA: TGTGCCAGTCGGTACCGCGAGACCCAGTACTTC
J gene: TRBJ2-5
clone size: NA
CDR3 length: 11
D gene: NA
V gene: TRBV19

CDR3 protein: CASTNSGGQPRQALGYTF
CDR3 DNA: TGTGCCAGTACCAACTCGGGGGGACAGCCGCGACAGGCTCTCGGCTACACCTTC
J gene: TRBJ1-2
clone size: NA
CDR3 length: 18
D gene: TRBD1
V gene: TRBV19

CDR3 protein: CASSPDSYEQYF
CDR3 DNA: TGTGCCAGCAGTCCTGACAGCTACGAGCAGTACTTC
J gene: TRBJ2-7
clone size: NA
CDR3 length: 12
D gene: NA
V gene: TRBV5-4

CDR3 protein: CASSYVVDTQYF
CDR3 DNA: TGTGCCAGCAGTTACGTGGTGGATACGCAGTATTTT
J gene: TRBJ2-3
clone size: NA
CDR3 length: 12
D gene: NA
V gene: TRBV6-2/TRBV6-3

CDR3 protein: CASSLAVDGLIGEQYF
CDR3 DNA: TGTGCCAGCAGCTTGGCCGTTGACGGGCTCATCGGCGAGCAGTACTTC
J gene: TRBJ2-7
clone size: NA
CDR3 length: 16
D gene: NA
V gene: TRBV5-6

CDR3 protein: CAWRGTGGSSYEQYF
CDR3 DNA: TGTGCCTGGAGAGGAACAGGGGGCAGCTCCTACGAGCAGTACTTC
J gene: TRBJ2-7
clone size: NA
CDR3 length: 15
D gene: TRBD1
V gene: TRBV30

CDR3 protein: CASSPWPGQTYEQYF
CDR3 DNA: TGTGCCAGCAGCCCCTGGCCGGGACAAACCTACGAGCAGTACTTC
J gene: TRBJ2-7
clone size: NA
CDR3 length: 15
D gene: NA
V gene: TRBV5-5

CDR3 protein: CASSLEPRGRGFYEQYF
CDR3 DNA: TGTGCCAGCAGCTTAGAACCCCGAGGCAGGGGCTTCTACGAGCAGTACTTC
J gene: TRBJ2-7
clone size: once
CDR3 length: 17
D gene: NA
V gene: TRBV7-8

CDR3 protein: CATSDLGGLSSSGLYTQYF
CDR3 DNA: TGTGCCACCAGTGATTTAGGGGGGCTTTCGAGTTCAGGACTTTATACGCAGTATTTT
J gene: TRBJ2-3
clone size: NA
CDR3 length: 19
D gene: NA
V gene: TRBV24-1

CDR3 protein: CASSENPGTASYEQYF
CDR3 DNA: TGCGCCAGCAGTGAGAATCCCGGGACCGCGTCCTACGAGCAGTACTTC
J gene: TRBJ2-7
clone size: NA
CDR3 length: 16
D gene: NA
V gene: TRBV10-1

CDR3 protein: CASSIGYPRDSHQPQHF
CDR3 DNA: TGTGCCAGTAGTATTGGTTACCCCCGGGACAGCCATCAGCCCCAGCATTTT
J gene: TRBJ1-5
clone size: NA
CDR3 length: 17
D gene: TRBD1
V gene: TRBV19

CDR3 protein: CASSTPRAGLSYEQYF
CDR3 DNA: TGTGCCAGTAGTACCCCCCGAGCGGGGCTCTCCTACGAGCAGTACTTC
J gene: TRBJ2-7
clone size: NA
CDR3 length: 16
D gene: TRBD2
V gene: TRBV19

CDR3 protein: CASLPRSPAAEKLFF
CDR3 DNA: TGTGCCAGTCTTCCCCGAAGCCCAGCGGCTGAAAAACTGTTTTTT
J gene: TRBJ1-4
clone size: NA
CDR3 length: 15
D gene: NA
V gene: TRBV19

CDR3 protein: CASSKETGSGTGELFF
CDR3 DNA: TGTGCCAGCAGCAAAGAAACCGGGAGCGGCACCGGGGAGCTGTTTTTT
J gene: TRBJ2-2
clone size: NA
CDR3 length: 16
D gene: NA
V gene: TRBV21-1

CDR3 protein: CASSRGLDTYEQYF
CDR3 DNA: TGTGCCAGCAGCCGGGGACTGGACACCTACGAGCAGTACTTC
J gene: TRBJ2-7
clone size: NA
CDR3 length: 14
D gene: NA
V gene: TRBV7-9

CDR3 protein: CASSSNLLRFNQPQHF
CDR3 DNA: TGTGCCAGCAGTTCAAACCTATTGAGATTCAATCAGCCCCAGCATTTT
J gene: TRBJ1-5
clone size: NA
CDR3 length: 16
D gene: NA
V gene: TRBV28

CDR3 protein: CASSCVRLAGGLYEQYF
CDR3 DNA: TGTGCCAGCAGCTGCGTCCGACTAGCGGGAGGTTTGTACGAGCAGTACTTC
J gene: TRBJ2-7
clone size: NA
CDR3 length: 17
D gene: TRBD2
V gene: TRBV7-4

CDR3 protein: CASSGTGGNEKLFF
CDR3 DNA: TGTGCCAGCAGTGGGACAGGGGGCAATGAAAAACTGTTTTTT
J gene: TRBJ1-4
clone size: NA
CDR3 length: 14
D gene: TRBD1
V gene: TRBV2

CDR3 protein: CASSQDPIRREAYNEQFF
CDR3 DNA: TGCGCCAGCAGCCAAGATCCGATAAGGCGGGAGGCCTACAATGAGCAGTTCTTC
J gene: TRBJ2-1
clone size: NA
CDR3 length: 18
D gene: TRBD2
V gene: TRBV4-3

CDR3 protein: CASRLGGPPNYGYTF
CDR3 DNA: TGTGCCAGCAGATTGGGGGGGCCCCCTAACTATGGCTACACCTTC
J gene: TRBJ1-2
clone size: few
CDR3 length: 15
D gene: NA
V gene: TRBV28

CDR3 protein: CASSLGGQGGYEQYF
CDR3 DNA: TGTGCCAGCAGCTTAGGGGGACAGGGAGGCTACGAGCAGTACTTC
J gene: TRBJ2-7
clone size: NA
CDR3 length: 15
D gene: TRBD1
V gene: TRBV7-2

CDR3 protein: CASSSYPPGREGNTIYF
CDR3 DNA: TGTGCCAGCAGTTCTTACCCACCGGGCCGGGAAGGAAACACCATATATTTT
J gene: TRBJ1-3
clone size: NA
CDR3 length: 17
D gene: NA
V gene: TRBV27

CDR3 protein: CASSSTRAGNTIYF
CDR3 DNA: TGTGCCAGCAGCTCCACGAGGGCTGGAAACACCATATATTTT
J gene: TRBJ1-3
clone size: NA
CDR3 length: 14
D gene: NA
V gene: TRBV5-4

CDR3 protein: CASSLTRQGPNYGYTF
CDR3 DNA: TGTGCCAGCAGTTTAACCCGACAGGGTCCTAACTATGGCTACACCTTC
J gene: TRBJ1-2
clone size: NA
CDR3 length: 16
D gene: TRBD1
V gene: TRBV28

CDR3 protein: CASSLVNTGELFF
CDR3 DNA: TGTGCCAGCAGTTTGGTTAACACCGGGGAGCTGTTTTTT
J gene: TRBJ2-2
clone size: NA
CDR3 length: 13
D gene: NA
V gene: TRBV27

CDR3 protein: CASSPFGTVNTEAFF
CDR3 DNA: TGTGCCAGCAGCCCATTTGGGACGGTGAACACTGAAGCTTTCTTT
J gene: TRBJ1-1
clone size: NA
CDR3 length: 15
D gene: NA
V gene: TRBV11-2

CDR3 protein: CASSPGDSYEQYF
CDR3 DNA: TGTGCCAGCTCACCTGGCGACAGCTACGAGCAGTACTTC
J gene: TRBJ2-7
clone size: NA
CDR3 length: 13
D gene: NA
V gene: TRBV18

CDR3 protein: CASSMDRMVGELFF
CDR3 DNA: TGTGCCAGTAGTATGGACAGGATGGTCGGGGAGCTGTTTTTT
J gene: TRBJ2-2
clone size: NA
CDR3 length: 14
D gene: TRBD1
V gene: TRBV19

CDR3 protein: CASSVAGTGEQYF
CDR3 DNA: TGTGCCAGCAGCGTCGCAGGGACTGGCGAGCAGTACTTC
J gene: TRBJ2-7
clone size: NA
CDR3 length: 13
D gene: NA
V gene: TRBV9

CDR3 protein: CASSQTSGTQETQYF
CDR3 DNA: TGTGCCAGCAGCCAAACTAGCGGGACTCAAGAGACCCAGTACTTC
J gene: TRBJ2-5
clone size: few
CDR3 length: 15
D gene: TRBD2
V gene: TRBV6-5

CDR3 protein: CASSESATAFYGYTF
CDR3 DNA: TGTGCCAGCAGTGAATCTGCCACAGCTTTCTATGGCTACACCTTC
J gene: TRBJ1-2
clone size: once
CDR3 length: 15
D gene: NA
V gene: TRBV2

CDR3 protein: CASSFEGIGYTF
CDR3 DNA: TGTGCCAGCAGTTTTGAGGGGATTGGCTACACCTTC
J gene: TRBJ1-2
clone size: NA
CDR3 length: 12
D gene: NA
V gene: TRBV28